The 26 T cell receptor beta chains below all came from one sample that was sequenced in a study of T cells after yellow fever vaccination. MiXCR, applied by TCRdb to the 5' RACE reads, yields one record per CDR3 protein. The sample shows some 560,000 distinct CDR3 sequences, over 15% of them seen only once. The source material was PBMCs, sampled 15 days after the yellow fever booster vaccination. These TCRs come from a young man who received the YFV17D yellow fever vaccine.

This clonotype appeared a few times. The rearrangement joins TRBV4-2 to TRBJ2-5, with TRBD2 matching over 8 bases. J gave up 7 bases and V 4 bases, and 17 bases lay outside the gene matches. The CDR3 totals 17 residues. From germline, CDR1 is LGHNA and CDR2 YNFKEQ. CDR3 bases: TGTGCCAGCAGCCCATTGGGGGGGACTAGACAAGTCGGGACCCAGTACTTC. Encoded protein: CASSPLGGTRQVGTQYF.

The table lists this clonotype with a few counts. The chain combines TRBV29-1 with TRBJ2-1, with D perhaps matching TRBD1 (5 bases). CDR3 length equals 13 residues. The germline V and J ends were trimmed by 6 bases and 6 bases, with 15 bases remaining between them. Germline CDR1 SQVTM, CDR2 ANQGSEA. The CDR3 sequence is CSVSRQNFNEQFF. The CDR3 coding sequence is TGCAGCGTGTCGAGACAGAACTTCAATGAGCAGTTCTTC.

This rearrangement joins TRBV29-1 to TRBJ1-5; tentatively, D is TRBD1 (5 bases). The CDR3 totals 15 residues. Germline V CDR1 and CDR2: SQVTM, ANQGSEA. The ends were cut back, 4 bases at V and 5 bases at J, with 18 bases in the middle. Written as DNA, the CDR3 is TGCAGCGTTGTTGACCGAAGGGACGGCGATCAGCCCCAGCATTTT. Translation: CSVVDRRDGDQPQHF.

This clonotype came up once. The chain combines TRBV5-1 with TRBJ1-4; D ambiguous. The germline V and J ends were trimmed by 1 base and 5 bases, with 9 bases remaining between them. CDR1 and CDR2 (germline): SGHRS, YFSETQ. This CDR3 contains 14 residues. Written as DNA, the CDR3 is TGCGCCAGCAGCTTGAACGGAGAAAATGAAAAACTGTTTTTT. Protein: CASSLNGENEKLFF.

The gene calls are TRBV7-9 and TRBJ2-5; D remains unclear. The CDR3 runs to 14 residues. The V gene lost 1 base and the J gene lost 4 bases, with 10 bases spanning the gap. Germline V gene data show CDR1 as SEHNR and CDR2 as FQNEAQ (reference sequence). CDR3 protein: CASSLEGFGETQYF. In DNA, the CDR3 is TGTGCCAGCAGCTTAGAAGGCTTTGGAGAGACCCAGTACTTC. Together with reference TRBV7-9 and TRBJ2-5, the CDR3 gives the full variable domain: DTGVSQNPRHKITKRGQNVTFRCDPISEHNRLYWYRQTLGQGPEFLTYFQNEAQLEKSRLLSDRFSAERPKGSFSTLEIQRTEQGDSAMYLCASSLEGFGETQYFGPGTRLLVL.

The CDR3 is CASSITNEVGELFF. CDR3 sequence (DNA): TGCGCCAGCAGCATAACCAATGAGGTCGGGGAGCTGTTTTTT. The chain combines TRBV5-1 with TRBJ2-2; D unresolved. Deletions cut 4 bases from V and 7 bases from J, with 14 bases between. Germline-derived CDR1 and CDR2 are SGHRS and YFSETQ. The length of the CDR3 is 14 residues.

The J gene is TRBJ2-5, the V gene TRBV5-1, with 9 bases that match TRBD2. CDR1 is SGHRS, CDR2 YFSETQ, per germline. V lost 1 base and J lost 0; bases outside the gene matches: 1. This CDR3 spans 15 amino acids. The CDR3 reads CASSLLAGDQETQYF. In DNA form, the CDR3 reads TGCGCCAGCAGCTTGTTAGCGGGAGACCAAGAGACCCAGTACTTC.

The chain combines TRBV7-2 with TRBJ2-3, with 11 bases identical to TRBD1. The CDR3 runs to 15 residues. Germline CDR1 is SGHTA and CDR2 is FQGNSA. V lost 2 bases to trimming and J lost 7 bases; unmatched junction nucleotides: 5. The CDR3 sequence: CASSLWGQGGNTQYF. The DNA of the CDR3 is TGTGCCAGCAGCTTATGGGGACAGGGGGGAAATACGCAGTATTTT.

This clonotype was found a few times. The gene calls are TRBV5-7 and TRBJ2-5; D call uncertain. Being an ORF, TRBV5-7 has a function that is uncertain. The CDR3 length is 20 residues. Trimming took 1 base from V and 5 from J, leaving 30 bases between them. CDR3 bases: TGTGCCAGCAGCTTGTTCGTGGGGATGGCCGTAAGAGGCCTGGTGGAGACCCAGTACTTC. Amino acids: CASSLFVGMAVRGLVETQYF.

The J gene is TRBJ2-3, the V gene TRBV5-8; D remains unclear. V shed 6 bases and J shed 2 bases, with 10 bases lying between them. The CDR3 spans 13 residues. Germline values: CDR1 SGHTS, CDR2 YDEGEE. The CDR3 bases are TGTGCCAGCACGTCAACAGTCACAGATACGCAGTATTTT. It translates to CASTSTVTDTQYF.

There are many counts of this clonotype. This chain connects TRBV2 to TRBJ2-5; a weak D match, TRBD2 (6 bases). This CDR3 spans 12 amino acids. V lost 6 bases and J lost 4, with 9 bases in between. Germline CDR1 is SNHLY and CDR2 is FYNNEI. The CDR3 DNA is TGTGCCAGCAGACCACTAGCAGAGACCCAGTACTTC. Its protein is CASRPLAETQYF.

This clonotype showed up just a few times. The chain couples TRBV7-2 to TRBJ2-7, with unresolved D. V lost 7 bases and J 0 bases, leaving 13 bases between the germline ends. This CDR3 comprises 14 residues. Looked up from germline, CDR1 is SGHTA and CDR2 is FQGNSA. The CDR3 nucleotides read TGTGCCAGCACCATTGGACCACCCTCCTACGAGCAGTACTTC. It specifies CASTIGPPSYEQYF.

CDR3 region: CASSYMGEQYF. As DNA, the CDR3 is TGTGCCAGCAGTTACATGGGCGAGCAGTACTTC. The chain links TRBV6-2 or TRBV6-3 to TRBJ2-7; D is undetermined. Germline V gives CDR1 MNHEY, CDR2 SVGEGT. The CDR3 runs to 11 residues. Trimming pared 2 bases from V and 6 bases from J, leaving 5 bases between.

This clonotype was detected a few times. This chain uses TRBV3-1 with TRBJ2-2, with D uncertain. CDR1 is LGHDT, CDR2 YNNKEL, per germline (reference sequence). This CDR3 contains 14 residues. V was trimmed by 7 bases and J by 3 bases, leaving 12 bases between them. The CDR3 bases are TGTGCCAGCAACCGACTTCATTACACCGGGGAGCTGTTTTTT. Its protein product is CASNRLHYTGELFF. Variable domain in full (rest from reference TRBV3-1 and TRBJ2-2): DTAVSQTPKYLVTQMGNDKSIKCEQNLGHDTMYWYKQDSKKFLKIMFSYNNKELIINETVPNRFSPKSPDKAHLNLHINSLELGDSAVYFCASNRLHYTGELFFGEGSRLTVL.

This clonotype occurred a few times. Written as DNA, the CDR3 is TGTGCCAGCAGCATGTTGGGGGAGCAGTACTTC. It specifies CASSMLGEQYF. This chain joins TRBV3-1 and TRBJ2-7; D uncertain. Germline V CDR1 and CDR2: LGHDT, YNNKEL (reference sequence). Trimming removed 5 bases at V and 7 bases at J, with 9 bases between. CDR3 length equals 11 residues.

CDR3 sequence (DNA): TGCAGTGCTAGTGAAGGGCCGACAGATACGCAGTATTTT. Translated: CSASEGPTDTQYF. V usage is TRBV20-1 and J usage is TRBJ2-3, with D unclear. The ends were cut back, 3 bases at V and 3 bases at J, with 10 bases in the middle. This CDR3 comprises 13 residues. Per the germline V gene, CDR1 is DFQATT and CDR2 is SNEGSKA (reference sequence).

This rearrangement joins TRBV7-3 to TRBJ2-3, with TRBD1 matching over 9 bases. Germline trimming cut 1 base from V and 4 bases from J; bases unmatched to any gene: 3. The germline V gene encodes CDR1 SGHTA and CDR2 FQGTGA. This CDR3 is 15 amino acids long. CDR3 sequence reads: CASSLRGQGPDTQYF. In nucleotides, the CDR3 is TGTGCCAGCAGCTTAAGGGGACAGGGACCAGATACGCAGTATTTT. Full variable domain (remainder filled in from reference TRBV7-3 and TRBJ2-3): GAGVSQTPSNKVTEKGKYVELRCDPISGHTALYWYRQSLGQGPEFLIYFQGTGAADDSGLPNDRFFAVRPEGSVSTLKIQRTERGDSAVYLCASSLRGQGPDTQYFGPGTRLTVL.

This clonotype was observed at least ten times. For the CDR3, the DNA is TGTGCCAGCAGCCTCCGGACTAGCGGGAATCTGAAAAACATTCAGTACTTC. Its protein is CASSLRTSGNLKNIQYF. The chain has TRBV7-2 and TRBJ2-4; 12 bases agree with TRBD2. Germline V gene lookup returns CDR1 SGHTA and CDR2 FQGNSA. V lost 5 bases and J lost 4; bases outside the gene matches: 9. The CDR3 consists of 17 residues.

The chain recombines TRBV27 with TRBJ2-5; 11 bases fit TRBD2. CDR3 size: 15 residues. The J segment lost 4 bases and the V segment lost 6 bases, leaving 7 bases of the junction unmatched. Germline assignment: CDR1 MNHEY and CDR2 SMNVEV (reference sequence). CDR3: CASRQTSGRRETQYF. CDR3 DNA sequence: TGTGCCAGCAGACAAACTAGCGGGAGAAGAGAGACCCAGTACTTC.

The CDR3 sequence: CAISGLVNYNEQFF. CDR3 nucleotides: TGTGCCATCTCGGGACTAGTTAACTACAATGAGCAGTTCTTC. The chain employs TRBV6-2 or TRBV6-3 and TRBJ2-1, with TRBD2 matching over 8 bases. Germline assignment: CDR1 MNHEY and CDR2 SVGEGT. Unmatched junction bases numbered 8, after V lost 10 bases and J lost 3 bases. The CDR3 has 14 residues.

The chain carries TRBV12-3 or TRBV12-4 and TRBJ2-7, with TRBD2 identical over 11 bases. The junction had 2 bases not matched to a gene; V was cut back by 1 base and J by 3 bases. The CDR3 sequence is 15 residues long. CDR3 residues: CASSLGLAGYYEQYF. CDR3 bases: TGTGCCAGCAGTTTAGGACTAGCGGGATACTACGAGCAGTACTTC.

This clonotype was seen more than once but under ten times. The rearrangement joins TRBV7-9 to TRBJ2-7; D gene ambiguous. V lost 7 bases, J lost 5 bases, and 15 bases lay in between. This CDR3 has 13 residues. CDR1 and CDR2 (germline): SEHNR, FQNEAQ (reference sequence). The CDR3 protein is CASMSIRRDEQYF. The CDR3 DNA follows: TGTGCCAGCATGAGCATTAGGCGAGACGAGCAGTACTTC.

The genes are TRBV29-1 and TRBJ2-5; 13 bases are shared with TRBD2. Per germline, CDR1 SQVTM and CDR2 ANQGSEA. The CDR3 consists of 14 residues. J gave up 4 bases and V 6 bases, and 5 bases lay outside the gene matches. CDR3 in amino acids: CSVSRLAGGETQYF. CDR3 bases: TGCAGCGTCAGTAGACTAGCGGGAGGAGAGACCCAGTACTTC.

This clonotype was seen only a few times. V gene TRBV11-2 combines with J gene TRBJ2-4; 9 bases agree with TRBD1. J was trimmed by 1 base and V by 1 base; bases with no gene match: 11. This CDR3 has 19 amino acids. Per the germline V gene, CDR1 is SGHAT and CDR2 is FQNNGV. The CDR3, as DNA: TGTGCCAGCAGCTTAGTGGGGACAGGGAGCGAGGTGGCCAAAAACATTCAGTACTTC. Its protein is CASSLVGTGSEVAKNIQYF.

The V gene is TRBV3-1, the J gene TRBJ2-7; 11 bases map to TRBD2. The J segment lost 6 bases and the V segment lost 4 bases, leaving 8 bases of the junction unmatched. CDR3 length equals 15 residues. Germline V gene sequence: CDR1 LGHDT, CDR2 YNNKEL (reference sequence). Here the CDR3 DNA reads TGTGCCAGCAGCCCCATAGGGCTAGCGGGAGGCGAGCAGTACTTC. Residues: CASSPIGLAGGEQYF.

The rearrangement uses TRBV5-1 and TRBJ2-3, with unresolved D. V lost 4 bases to trimming and J lost 6 bases, with 12 bases between them. The CDR3 spans 13 residues. Looked up from germline, CDR1 is SGHRS and CDR2 is YFSETQ. CDR3 residues: CASSALGMDTQYF. The DNA for the CDR3 is TGCGCCAGCAGCGCCTTAGGGATGGATACGCAGTATTTT.